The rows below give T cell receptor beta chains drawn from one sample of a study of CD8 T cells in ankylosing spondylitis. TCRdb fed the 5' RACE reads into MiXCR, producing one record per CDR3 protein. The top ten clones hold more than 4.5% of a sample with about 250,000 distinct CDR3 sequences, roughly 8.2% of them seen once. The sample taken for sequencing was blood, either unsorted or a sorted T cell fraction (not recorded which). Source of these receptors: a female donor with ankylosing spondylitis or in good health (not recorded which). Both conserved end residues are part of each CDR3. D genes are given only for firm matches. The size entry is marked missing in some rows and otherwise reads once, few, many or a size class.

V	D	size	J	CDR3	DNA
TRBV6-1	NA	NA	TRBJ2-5	CASSPGSGHQETQYF	TGTGCCAGCAGTCCCGGTTCGGGGCACCAAGAGACCCAGTACTTC
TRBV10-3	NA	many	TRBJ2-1	CAIRGAYNEQFF	TGTGCCATCAGGGGTGCCTACAATGAGCAGTTCTTC
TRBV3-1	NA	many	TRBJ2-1	CASSQDPAGRYNEQFF	TGTGCCAGCAGCCAAGATCCGGCGGGCCGTTACAATGAGCAGTTCTTC
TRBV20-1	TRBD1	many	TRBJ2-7	CSAPGQGNYEQYF	TGCAGTGCCCCGGGACAGGGGAATTACGAGCAGTACTTC
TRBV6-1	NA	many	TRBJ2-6	CASSQQDYSGANVLTF	TGTGCCAGCAGTCAACAGGATTACTCTGGGGCCAACGTCCTGACTTTC
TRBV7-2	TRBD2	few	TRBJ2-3	CASSQLATRTDTQYF	TGTGCCAGCAGCCAACTAGCGACACGCACAGATACGCAGTATTTT
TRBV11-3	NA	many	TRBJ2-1	CASSFTGPGLNNEQFF	TGTGCCAGCAGCTTCACAGGGCCTGGGCTTAACAATGAGCAGTTCTTC
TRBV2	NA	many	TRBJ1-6	CASAGTGYSPLHF	TGTGCCAGCGCCGGGACGGGGTATTCACCCCTCCACTTT
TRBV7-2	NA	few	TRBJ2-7	CASSPGGRNSYEQYF	TGTGCCAGCAGCCCTGGGGGACGTAACTCCTACGAGCAGTACTTC
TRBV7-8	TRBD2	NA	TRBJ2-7	CASSSLAGDYEQYF	TGTGCCAGCAGCTCCCTAGCGGGAGATTACGAGCAGTACTTC
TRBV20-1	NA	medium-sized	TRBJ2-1	CSASGPGLYYNEQFF	TGCAGTGCCTCCGGCCCCGGACTATACTACAATGAGCAGTTCTTC
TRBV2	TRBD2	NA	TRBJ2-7	CASSEGGLADEQYF	TGTGCCAGCAGTGAAGGAGGGCTAGCGGACGAGCAGTACTTC
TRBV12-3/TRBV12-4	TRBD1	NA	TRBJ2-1	CASSLADYRGNEQFF	TGTGCCAGCAGTTTAGCCGATTACAGGGGAAACGAGCAGTTCTTC
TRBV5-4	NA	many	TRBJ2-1	CASSSTGESSYNEQFF	TGTGCCAGCAGCTCCACCGGGGAAAGCTCCTACAATGAGCAGTTCTTC
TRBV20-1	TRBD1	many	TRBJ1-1	CSARKQGAPNTEAFF	TGCAGTGCTAGAAAGCAGGGGGCTCCGAACACTGAAGCTTTCTTT
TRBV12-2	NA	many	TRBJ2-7	CASRLEIGQHSYEQYF	TGTGCAAGTCGCTTAGAGATAGGACAGCACTCCTACGAGCAGTACTTC
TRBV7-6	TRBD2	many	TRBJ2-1	CASSFGTRGNEQFF	TGTGCCAGCAGCTTTGGGACTAGAGGGAATGAGCAGTTCTTC
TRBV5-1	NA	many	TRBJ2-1	CASSLRWGVNEQFF	TGCGCCAGCAGCCTCAGGTGGGGGGTCAATGAGCAGTTCTTC
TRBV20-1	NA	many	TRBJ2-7	CSLPQGGLGEQYF	TGCAGCCTTCCCCAGGGAGGACTTGGCGAGCAGTACTTC
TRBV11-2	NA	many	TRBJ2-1	CASSPTRPSQFF	TGTGCCAGCAGCCCGACTAGGCCCTCCCAGTTCTTC
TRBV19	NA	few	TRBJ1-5	CASSVDGGGPQHF	TGTGCCAGTAGTGTTGACGGTGGTGGACCCCAGCATTTT
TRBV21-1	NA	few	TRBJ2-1	CASSGGLAGECRRWFF	TGTGCCAGCAGCGGGGGACTAGCGGGAGAATGCCGCCGTTGGTTCTTC
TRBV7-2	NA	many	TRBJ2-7	CASSFNAPPGREQYF	TGTGCCAGCAGCTTCAATGCGCCTCCGGGCCGCGAGCAGTACTTC
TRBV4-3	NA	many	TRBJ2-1	CASSILGGSYNEQFF	TGCGCCAGCAGCATCCTCGGGGGCTCCTACAATGAGCAGTTCTTC
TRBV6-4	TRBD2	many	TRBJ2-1	CASSEETSGGNEQFF	TGTGCCAGCAGTGAGGAGACTAGCGGGGGGAATGAGCAGTTCTTC
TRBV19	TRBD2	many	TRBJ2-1	CASTSTSGRARDEQFF	TGTGCCAGTACCTCAACTAGCGGGAGGGCTAGGGATGAGCAGTTCTTC
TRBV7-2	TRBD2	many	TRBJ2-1	CASSLSGSVGYNERFF	TGTGCCAGCAGCCTTAGCGGGAGCGTGGGTTACAATGAGCGTTTCTTC
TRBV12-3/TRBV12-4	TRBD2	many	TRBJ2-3	CASSLGGLAGDTQYF	TGTGCCAGCAGTTTAGGGGGACTAGCAGGAGATACGCAGTATTTT
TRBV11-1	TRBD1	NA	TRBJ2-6	CASRGRDRVRGSGANVLTF	TGTGCCAGCAGGGGACGGGACAGGGTACGGGGCTCTGGGGCCAACGTCCTGACTTTC
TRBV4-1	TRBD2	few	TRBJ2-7	CASSQLAGGTHEQYF	TGCGCCAGCAGCCAACTAGCGGGAGGAACCCACGAGCAGTACTTC
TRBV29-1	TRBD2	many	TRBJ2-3	CSVAASSGVSDTQYF	TGCAGCGTTGCGGCTTCTAGCGGGGTGTCAGATACGCAGTATTTT
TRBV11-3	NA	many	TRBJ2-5	CASSSSRNQETQYF	TGTGCCAGCAGCTCTTCGAGAAACCAAGAGACCCAGTACTTC
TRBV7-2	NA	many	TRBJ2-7	CASSFTSLSYEQYF	TGTGCCAGCAGCTTTACAAGTCTTAGCTACGAGCAGTACTTC
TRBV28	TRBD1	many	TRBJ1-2	CASSLSAGGIGYTF	TGTGCCAGCAGTTTATCGGCAGGGGGTATCGGCTACACCTTC
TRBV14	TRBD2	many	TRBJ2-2	CASSQGLAGAGELFF	TGTGCCAGCAGCCAAGGGCTAGCGGGAGCCGGGGAGCTGTTTTTT
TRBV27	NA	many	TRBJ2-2	CASSPSGRWELFF	TGTGCCAGCAGCCCCTCGGGAAGGTGGGAGCTGTTTTTT
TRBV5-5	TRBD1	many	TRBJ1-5	CASSSDREQPQHF	TGTGCCAGCAGCTCGGACAGGGAACAGCCCCAGCATTTT
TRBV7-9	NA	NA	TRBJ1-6	CASSSPVSPLHF	TGTGCCAGCAGCTCCCCAGTGTCACCCCTCCACTTT
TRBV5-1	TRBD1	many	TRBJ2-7	CASSQGEANEQYF	TGCGCCAGCAGCCAGGGGGAAGCAAACGAGCAGTACTTC
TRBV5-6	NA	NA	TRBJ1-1	CTSSLGPGVLNTEAFF	TGTACCAGCAGCTTGGGTCCAGGGGTCTTAAACACTGAAGCTTTCTTT
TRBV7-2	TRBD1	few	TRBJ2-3	CASSNGQGATPWDFGSPTDTQYF	TGTGCCAGCAGCAACGGACAGGGGGCCACCCCCTGGGACTTTGGCTCCCCCACAGATACGCAGTATTTT
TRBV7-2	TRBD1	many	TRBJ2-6	CASSLVPGTGTGANVLTF	TGTGCCAGCAGCTTAGTGCCCGGGACAGGGACCGGGGCCAACGTCCTGACTTTC